This T cell receptor (beta chain) was identified during a study of response to subunit inactivated influenza vaccine (dated by TCRdb to about 2018). Regarding the complete study: The study used deep quantitative T cell receptor repertoire profiling to track responses to a trivalent subunit inactivated influenza vaccine. Results and caveats for the whole study, not just this receptor: The authors proposed that each seasonal influenza vaccination may bring in only a limited number of new T cells.

On this clonotype itself: Its antigen is currently not known. Per-base quality was not reported, and no clone a single base away is much larger than it.

At the junction V is shortened by 4 bases and J by 11 bases, with 15 bases in between. CDR1 and CDR2 are read off the germline V gene (reference sequence) as SEHNR and FQNEAQ. The cysteine opens and the phenylalanine closes a CDR3 of 13 amino acids. CDR3 DNA is the only sequence kept; it has 39 bases, read in frame from the first base. Library prep was done by RT-PCR. Sequencing instrument: Illumina HiSeq 2500. TCRdb ran its own pipeline on the public reads, namely fastp trimming at Q25 and MiXCR clone calling, and kept in-frame beta chains. When rows share a CDR3 protein, they turn into one entry using the most common DNA and genes. Recorded for this sample are some 850,000 distinct CDR3 sequences; 18% of them occurred a single time. The ten largest clones represent roughly 10% of the sample.

This sequence uses TRBV7-9 and TRBJ2-1; a tentative D call is TRBD2 (5 bases match). This clonotype originated in a middle-aged man who received an inactivated influenza vaccine. Donor details come from another sample of the same person, matched by shared clones. The sample was PBMCs from blood, taken roughly 5 days after vaccination. The DNA sequence is given as TGTGCCAGCAGCTCCTCCGAGGGTCAGCAGCAGTTCTTC. Protein translation: CASSSSEGQQQFF.